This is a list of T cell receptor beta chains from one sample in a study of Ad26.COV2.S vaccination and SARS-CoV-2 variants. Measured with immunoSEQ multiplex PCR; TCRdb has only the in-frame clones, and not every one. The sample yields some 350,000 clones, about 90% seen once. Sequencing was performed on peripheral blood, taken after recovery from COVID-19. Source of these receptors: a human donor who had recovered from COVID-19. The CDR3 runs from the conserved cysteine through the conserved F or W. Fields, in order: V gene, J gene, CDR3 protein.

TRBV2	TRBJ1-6	CASSGRSSYNSPLHF
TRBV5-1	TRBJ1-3	CASSLLGDRRNTIYF
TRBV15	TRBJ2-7	CATSSSRLLTEQCF
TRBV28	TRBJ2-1	CASSPEGGFSDEQFF
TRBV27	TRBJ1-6	CASSERGGSPLHF
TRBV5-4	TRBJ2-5	CASSRGQETQYF
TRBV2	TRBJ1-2	CASTGSLGPKPGYGYTF
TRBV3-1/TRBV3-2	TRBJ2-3	CASSNLAGGADTQYF
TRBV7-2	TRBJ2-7	CASSVSYEQYF
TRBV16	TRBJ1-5	CASSHRGDSNQPQHF
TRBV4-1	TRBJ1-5	CASSQDIRGDQPQHF
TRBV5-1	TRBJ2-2	CASSQRGPWEGGELFF
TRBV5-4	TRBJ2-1	CASSDRGGSDNEQFF
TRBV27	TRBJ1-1	CASRGEAWNTEAFF
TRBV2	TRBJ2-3	CASSLTQTLTDTQYF
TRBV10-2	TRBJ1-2	CASSEGTANYGYTF
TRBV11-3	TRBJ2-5	CASSLGTGTAYQETQYF
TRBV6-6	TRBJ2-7	CASSETYEQYF
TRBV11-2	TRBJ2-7	CASSSALVYEQYF
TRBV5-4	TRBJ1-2	CASSLETPPDYGYTF
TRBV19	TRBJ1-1	CASSIGAPNPGAFF
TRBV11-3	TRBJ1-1	CASSSQENTEAFF
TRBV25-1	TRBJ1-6	CASSDVHNVNSPLHF
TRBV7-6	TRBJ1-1	CASALKGQGDTEAFF
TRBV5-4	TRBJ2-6	CASRGSGGAGANVLTF
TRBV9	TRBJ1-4	CASSAGFNEKLFF
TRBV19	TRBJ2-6	CASSIDATWAGANVLTF
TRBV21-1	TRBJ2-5	CASGTAPGQGAWGETQYF
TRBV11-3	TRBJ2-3	CASSRREDTQYF
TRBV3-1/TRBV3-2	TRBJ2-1	CASSQGSYDEQFF
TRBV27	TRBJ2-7	CASSFLAGGDEQYF
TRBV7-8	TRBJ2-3	CASSLPGGDTQYF
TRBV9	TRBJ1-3	CASSASNKGASSGNTIYF
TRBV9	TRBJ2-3	CASSATGATGDTQYF
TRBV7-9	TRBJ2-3	CASSLDLGLAVWADTQYF
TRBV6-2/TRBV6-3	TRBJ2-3	CASSYSATDTQYF
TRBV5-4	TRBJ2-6	CASSLGGQPSGANVLTF
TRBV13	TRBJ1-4	CASSSENEKLFF
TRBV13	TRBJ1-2	CASSPGDRGSGGYTF
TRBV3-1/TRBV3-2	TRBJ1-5	CASSLDRGNQPQHF
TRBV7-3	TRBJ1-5	CASSLLYGPGQPQHF